Many counts were recorded for the clone carrying this T cell receptor beta chain. Its antigen is currently unknown. This entry is derived from a study of human T cells and chemical hapten exposure. Study details: Patch tests put 0.01% DPC on the upper back, read at 6 days.

Points from the study as a whole: Controls had significantly fewer large CDR3 similarity clusters than were formed by expanded TCRs. Because they had alopecia, donors may respond immunologically unlike healthy people. DPC sensitization produced no change in TCRs with frequency above 1 in 1000.

The CDR3 runs to 17 residues. Germline V gene sequence: CDR1 LGHDT, CDR2 YNNKEL (reference sequence). V was trimmed by 0 bases and J by 2 bases, leaving 11 bases between them. Time point specified: patch test 2, 6 weeks after DPC sensitization. Treatment here: therapeutic diphenylcyclopropenone sensitization with weekly scalp DPC. MiXCR, run by TCRdb on the RACE reads, gives a single entry per CDR3 protein. The profile shows about 50,000 distinct CDR3 sequences, 7.5% to 10% of them singletons. This sequence was found in a woman in her forties or fifties with alopecia areata. Some clones in this sample may be carry-over from other donors' samples. This rearrangement joins TRBV3-1 to TRBJ1-6; no clear D gene. The sequencing used whole blood, collected in connection with sensitization to the hapten diphenylcyclopropenone (DPC). CDR3 nucleotides: TGTGCCAGCAGCCAAGATCTTGGGCAGCCCTATAATTCACCCCTCCACTTT. Translation gives CASSQDLGQPYNSPLHF.